This entry features one TCR beta chain sequence. Profiled with immunoSEQ multiplex PCR; TCRdb holds only in-frame clones, not every one. The table includes around 250,000 clones, around 85% detected once. The sample belongs to a study of blood T cell repertoires in COVID-19. Study-wide background: T cells, B-cell-depleted T cells, or PBMCs provided the cDNA or gDNA that served as material.

Study members were between about 18 and 95 years old and lived in 20 to 25 US regions. Recovered status applied to Cohort 3 donors who had two consecutive negative PCRs. It also applied to those with clearance or with symptom resolution. V shed 4 bases and J 1 base; nucleotides not matched to a gene: 12. Germline values: CDR1 SGHRS, CDR2 YFSETQ. This CDR3 is 18 amino acids long. The sequence was collected from a woman in her 50s who had recovered from COVID-19. The V call is TRBV5-1, the J call TRBJ1-5, with 9 bases aligning to TRBD1. Sequencing was carried out using PBMCs or T cells enriched from blood (not recorded which). CDR3 sequence: CASSPTGGRGISNQPQHF. The CDR3 coding sequence is TGCGCCAGCAGCCCCACAGGGGGCCGTGGCATAAGCAATCAGCCCCAGCATTTT.